These 30 T cell receptor beta chains came from one sample sequenced in a study of blood T cell repertoires in COVID-19. The data were produced by immunoSEQ multiplex PCR, yet TCRdb's version contains in-frame clones alone and is incomplete. Here the sample spans about 180,000 clones, almost 85% being singletons. Input material: peripheral blood. The receptors here all came from a young man with active or convalescent COVID-19.

The CDR3 region is CASSTPASGSSYEQYF. In nucleotides, the CDR3 is TGTGCCAGCTCAACCCCTGCTAGCGGGAGCTCCTACGAGCAGTACTTC. The chain is built from TRBV28 and TRBJ2-7; 10 nucleotides line up with TRBD2. This CDR3 region has 16 residues. From germline, CDR1 is MDHEN and CDR2 SYDVKM. V dropped 8 bases and J dropped 0; count of bases not matched to a gene: 10.

This chain connects TRBV11-1 to TRBJ2-7, with D perhaps matching TRBD2 (6 bases). CDR1 is SGHAT and CDR2 is FQDESV in the germline V gene (reference sequence). The germline V and J ends were trimmed by 1 base and 0 bases, with 10 bases remaining between them. The CDR3 spans 15 residues. Written as DNA, the CDR3 is TGTGCCAGCAGCTTAGAGGGACTTCCCTCCTACGAGCAGTACTTC. Protein product: CASSLEGLPSYEQYF.

The V call is TRBV5-1, the J call TRBJ2-1; TRBD1 aligns across 8 bases. Germline V gene sequence: CDR1 SGHRS, CDR2 YFSETQ. This CDR3 region has 16 residues. V was clipped by 0 bases and J by 1 base; unmatched bases: 3. CDR3 amino acids: CASSLAGTGSYNEQFF. The CDR3 DNA sequence: TGCGCCAGCAGCTTGGCAGGGACAGGTTCCTACAATGAGCAGTTCTTC.

This chain links TRBV28 with TRBJ2-3; maybe TRBD2 (5 bases). Looked up from germline, CDR1 is MDHEN and CDR2 is SYDVKM. Trimming removed 5 bases from V and 6 bases from J, with 15 bases in between. CDR3 length: 14 amino acids. The DNA for the CDR3 is TGTGCCAGCAGTCCTCCGCGGGCGGCCGATACGCAGTATTTT. This encodes CASSPPRAADTQYF.

The gene calls are TRBV6-5 and TRBJ2-7, with a tentative D call TRBD1 (6 bases). The CDR3 is made up of 15 amino acids. The germline gives CDR1 MNHEY, CDR2 SVGAGI. Deletions cut 0 bases from V and 5 bases from J, with 14 bases between. CDR3: CASSYSYRVVDEQYF. Here the CDR3 DNA reads TGTGCCAGCAGTTACTCCTACAGGGTTGTCGACGAGCAGTACTTC.

The chain couples TRBV6-2 or TRBV6-3 to TRBJ2-3; no definite D call. CDR3 length: 13 residues. From germline, CDR1 is MNHEY and CDR2 SVGEGT. The ends were cut back, 2 bases at V and 1 base at J, with 4 bases in the middle. The CDR3 DNA reads as TGTGCCAGCAGTTACCAGGGCACAGATACGCAGTATTTT. It yields the protein CASSYQGTDTQYF.

This clone appeared a few times. The chain joins TRBV20-1 to TRBJ2-1; 10 bases align to TRBD2. Germline trimming cut 3 bases from V and 7 bases from J; bases unmatched to any gene: 3. Germline V gene lookup returns CDR1 DFQATT and CDR2 SNEGSKA (reference sequence). This CDR3 is 13 amino acids long. The CDR3 DNA is TGCAGTGCTAGTAGCGGGGGGTGGAATGAGCAGTTCTTC. This translates into CSASSGGWNEQFF.

The genes are TRBV6-4 and TRBJ2-5; TRBD2 agrees at 9 bases. The CDR3 length is 16 residues. With 5 bases clipped from V and 4 bases from J, the junction kept 11 bases outside the gene matches. Germline V gives CDR1 MRHNA, CDR2 SNTAGT. The CDR3 DNA is TGTGCCAGCAGTCCAGATAGCGGGGGAATAGGAGAGACCCAGTACTTC. This codes for CASSPDSGGIGETQYF.

V usage is TRBV13 and J usage is TRBJ1-1; D perhaps matches TRBD1 (6 bases). This CDR3 has 15 residues. V gave up 0 bases and J gave up 1 base, with 9 bases separating them. Germline CDR1 and CDR2: PRHDT and FYEKMQ (reference sequence). The CDR3 sequence is CASSLGQGGNTEAFF. The CDR3 DNA follows: TGTGCCAGCAGCTTAGGACAGGGCGGGAACACTGAAGCTTTCTTT.

This clone was recorded a few times. V usage is TRBV29-1 and J usage is TRBJ1-1, with 7 bases matching TRBD1. This CDR3 comprises 13 residues. V was clipped by 5 bases and J by 3 bases; unmatched bases: 6. The V gene's germline CDR1 is SQVTM and CDR2 ANQGSEA. The chain's CDR3 is CSVNQGGDTEAFF. CDR3 coding DNA: TGCAGCGTTAACCAAGGGGGCGACACTGAAGCTTTCTTT.

As for this clone: Relative to the germline gene, one junction end is altered; a read error may explain this. CDR3 region: CASRVPTGGYDYTF. CDR3 coding DNA: TGTGCCAGCAGAGTGCCTACAGGGGGCTATGACTACACCTTC. The rearrangement joins TRBV5-6 to TRBJ1-2; TRBD1 aligns across 9 bases. CDR3 length: 14 amino acids. CDR1 SGHDT and CDR2 YYEEEE come from the germline V gene.

The CDR3 DNA follows: TGTGCCAGCAGCCAAGAAGGGACTAGTTCTTTCTTC. Protein product: CASSQEGTSSFF. The V and J genes are TRBV3-1 (or the pseudogene TRBV3-2) and TRBJ2-1; 8 bases match TRBD2. The CDR3 totals 12 residues. Germline V gives CDR1 LGHDT, CDR2 YNNKEL (reference sequence). V shed 0 bases, J shed 16 bases, and the junction held 5 bases outside the gene matches.

V and J are TRBV9 and TRBJ2-7; 8 bases are a match to TRBD2. V dropped 6 bases and J dropped 0; count of bases not matched to a gene: 5. CDR1 SGDLS and CDR2 YYNGEE come from the germline V gene. This CDR3 contains 14 residues. CDR3 DNA sequence: TGTGCCAGCATCCCGGGAGGGAGCTCCTACGAGCAGTACTTC. It translates to CASIPGGSSYEQYF.

The V gene is TRBV19, the J gene TRBJ1-6; 8 bases are a match to TRBD1. Germline-derived CDR1 and CDR2 are LNHDA and SQIVND (reference sequence). The CDR3 covers 14 residues. The J segment lost 7 bases and the V segment lost 3 bases, leaving 2 bases of the junction unmatched. CDR3 residues: CASSMDRENSPLHF. The CDR3 nucleotides are TGTGCCAGTAGTATGGACAGGGAAAATTCACCCCTCCACTTT.

This clone came up once. V usage is TRBV20-1 and J usage is TRBJ2-7, with 8 bases lining up with TRBD1. The J segment lost 5 bases and the V segment lost 6 bases, leaving 3 bases of the junction unmatched. CDR3 length: 11 amino acids. In germline, CDR1 is DFQATT, CDR2 SNEGSKA (reference sequence). CDR3 bases: TGCAGTGCCCCAGGGGGCGACGAGCAGTACTTC. Translating gives CSAPGGDEQYF.

V gene TRBV28 combines with J gene TRBJ2-7; D is undetermined. The germline CDR1 and CDR2 sequences are MDHEN and SYDVKM. The CDR3 sequence is 12 residues long. The V end was cut by 3 bases, the J end by 3 bases, with 6 bases between. The CDR3 loop is CASSLAGYEQYF. Here the CDR3 DNA reads TGTGCCAGCAGTTTGGCTGGCTACGAGCAGTACTTC.

The chain uses TRBV5-1 and TRBJ1-1, with D perhaps matching TRBD1 (6 bases). The V gene lost 4 bases and the J gene lost 5 bases, with 24 bases spanning the gap. The CDR3 spans 17 residues. CDR1 is SGHRS and CDR2 is YFSETQ in the germline V gene. The CDR3 protein is CASSPRGTSWGTTEAFF. The DNA of the CDR3 is TGCGCCAGCAGCCCCCGCGGTACCTCGTGGGGGACAACTGAAGCTTTCTTT.

V and J are TRBV9 and TRBJ2-7; D uncertain. The germline CDR1 and CDR2 sequences are SGDLS and YYNGEE. V lost 0 bases, J lost 7 bases, and 17 bases lay in between. The CDR3 covers 15 residues. The DNA for the CDR3 is TGTGCCAGCAGCGTAGATGTCAGAGAGTACGGGGAGCAGTACTTC. Translation: CASSVDVREYGEQYF.

The chain is built from TRBV5-1 and TRBJ1-4, with D possibly being TRBD1 (5 bases). The CDR3 extends over 14 amino acids. Per the germline V gene, CDR1 is SGHRS and CDR2 is YFSETQ. Between the trimmed V and J ends, which lost 5 bases and 0 bases, there was a span of 8 bases. The CDR3 reads CASRDRSTNEKLFF. The CDR3, as DNA: TGCGCCAGCAGAGACAGATCAACTAATGAAAAACTGTTTTTT.

The J gene is TRBJ1-4, the V gene TRBV4-1, with D possibly being TRBD1 (6 bases). Germline V gene data show CDR1 as MGHRA and CDR2 as YSYEKL. Trimming removed 4 bases at V and 0 bases at J, with 12 bases between. The CDR3 consists of 16 residues. This CDR3 reads CASSPRQAATNEKLFF. Here the CDR3 DNA reads TGCGCCAGCAGCCCCCGACAGGCCGCAACTAATGAAAAACTGTTTTTT.

The genes are TRBV2 and TRBJ2-3; D gene ambiguous. Trimming shortened V by 5 bases and J by 6 bases, and 9 bases separated the two germline ends. In germline, CDR1 is SNHLY, CDR2 FYNNEI. The CDR3 totals 12 residues. The CDR3 DNA sequence: TGTGCCAGCAGTCGAGGTCAGGATACGCAGTATTTT. Translation: CASSRGQDTQYF.

V usage is TRBV28 and J usage is TRBJ1-3; unclear D gene. The CDR3 is made up of 15 amino acids. CDR1 is MDHEN, CDR2 SYDVKM, per germline. The V gene lost 3 bases and the J gene lost 2 bases, with 11 bases spanning the gap. For the CDR3, the DNA is TGTGCCAGCAGTTTCGGCACAGCCACTGGAAACACCATATATTTT. Its translation: CASSFGTATGNTIYF.

The chain links TRBV19 to TRBJ1-6; D remains ambiguous. CDR1 is LNHDA, CDR2 SQIVND, per germline (reference sequence). This CDR3 is 12 amino acids long. V lost 1 base to trimming and J lost 8 bases, with 3 bases between them. The CDR3: CASSIGDSPLHF. The CDR3 DNA reads TGTGCCAGTAGTATAGGAGATTCACCCCTCCACTTT.

This rearrangement joins TRBV18 to TRBJ1-4; no clear D gene. Trimming left V 3 bases short and J 5 bases short, with 7 bases between. The germline V gene has CDR1 KGHSH and CDR2 LQKENI. This CDR3 contains 13 residues. The CDR3 region is CASSPGLNEKLFF. The CDR3, as DNA: TGTGCCAGCTCACCGGGCCTCAATGAAAAACTGTTTTTT. Using reference TRBV18 and TRBJ1-4 for the parts outside the CDR3, the full variable domain is NAGVMQNPRHLVRRRGQEARLRCSPMKGHSHVYWYRQLPEEGLKFMVYLQKENIIDESGMPKERFSAEFPKEGPSILRIQQVVRGDSAAYFCASSPGLNEKLFFGSGTQLSVL.

V usage is TRBV5-1 and J usage is TRBJ2-5, with TRBD1 identical over 10 bases. The junction had 1 base not matched to a gene; V was cut back by 1 base and J by 1 base. This CDR3 spans 15 amino acids. Germline V CDR1 and CDR2: SGHRS, YFSETQ. The CDR3 coding sequence is TGCGCCAGCAGCTTGTGGACAGGGGGCCAAGAGACCCAGTACTTC. Its protein is CASSLWTGGQETQYF.

This sequence joins TRBV10-2 and TRBJ1-4; maybe TRBD1 (6 bases). The CDR3 spans 12 residues. CDR1 is WSHSY, CDR2 SAAADI, per germline. The V end was cut by 8 bases, the J end by 5 bases, with 9 bases between. CDR3 protein: CASRRGNEKLFF. Written as DNA, the CDR3 is TGCGCCAGCCGCAGGGGAAATGAAAAACTGTTTTTT.

This clone was counted many times. Other DNA sequences within the sample encode an identical CDR3. The V and J genes are TRBV4-1 and TRBJ2-1; 8 nucleotides agree with TRBD2. The CDR3 runs to 14 residues. The ends lost 1 base at V and 7 bases at J; junction bases unmatched: 3. In germline, CDR1 is MGHRA, CDR2 YSYEKL. The CDR3 DNA reads as TGCGCCAGCAGCCAAGCAGAGCGGGGGAATGAGCAGTTCTTC. It is translated as CASSQAERGNEQFF.

This clone was seen a handful of times. The gene calls are TRBV9 and TRBJ2-7; 15 bases fit TRBD2. The CDR3 contains 18 residues. CDR1 and CDR2 (germline): SGDLS, YYNGEE. V shed 2 bases, J shed 6 bases, and the junction held 12 bases outside the gene matches. The CDR3 here is CASSVGLAGGSVFSEQYF. In DNA, the CDR3 is TGTGCCAGCAGCGTGGGACTAGCGGGAGGCAGTGTATTCTCCGAGCAGTACTTC.

V gene TRBV11-3 combines with J gene TRBJ2-7; D is unclear. The V and J ends lost 2 bases and 0 bases respectively, with 5 bases between them. The CDR3 loop spans 13 amino acids. The germline gives CDR1 SGHNT, CDR2 YENEEA. The CDR3 bases are TGTGCCAGCAGCTTATCTAGCTCCTACGAGCAGTACTTC. Its protein product is CASSLSSSYEQYF. Full variable domain (missing parts from reference TRBV11-3 and TRBJ2-7): EAGVVQSPRYKIIEKKQPVAFWCNPISGHNTLYWYLQNLGQGPELLIRYENEEAVDDSQLPKDRFSAERLKGVDSTLKIQPAELGDSAVYLCASSLSSSYEQYFGPGTRLTVT.

The genes are TRBV4-1 and TRBJ1-6; D is ambiguous. V dropped 0 bases and J dropped 0 bases, with 9 bases sitting between them. This CDR3 spans 17 amino acids. Germline values: CDR1 MGHRA, CDR2 YSYEKL. The CDR3 DNA follows: TGCGCCAGCAGCCAAGAGAGGAAGAGCTCCTATAATTCACCCCTCCACTTT. Protein sequence: CASSQERKSSYNSPLHF.